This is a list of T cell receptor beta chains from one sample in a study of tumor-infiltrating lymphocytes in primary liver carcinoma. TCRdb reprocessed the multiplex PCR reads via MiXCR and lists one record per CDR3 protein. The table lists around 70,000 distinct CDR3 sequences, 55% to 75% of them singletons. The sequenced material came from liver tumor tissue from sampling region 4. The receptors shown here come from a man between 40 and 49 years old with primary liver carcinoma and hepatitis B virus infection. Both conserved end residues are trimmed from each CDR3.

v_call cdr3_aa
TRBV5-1 ASSLRGAQETQY
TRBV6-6 ASSYSRDKGLSTGELF
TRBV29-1 SVGSGASHEY
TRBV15 ATSRSGVRRQPQL
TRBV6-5 AGSEVFVRHNTEAF
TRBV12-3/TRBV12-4 ASSPTGGVAGADNEQF
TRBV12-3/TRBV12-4 ASSLQGRGEKLF
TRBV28 ASSSSASGSYEQY
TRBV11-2 ASSSRTCGRIYEQF
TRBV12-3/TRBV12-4 AGSLEEKNIQY
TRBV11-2 ASSQGRSGRTDTQY
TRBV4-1 ASSQTGNTGELF
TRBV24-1 ATGQDPYEQY
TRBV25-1 ASSPLGTGQRTDTQY
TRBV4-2 ASSLISGLDPNEPF
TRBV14 ASSQYGIASPLT
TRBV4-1 ASSQDSGGSSPAKIIQY
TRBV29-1 NIGRSTTSYEQY
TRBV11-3 GSSVRDWDTQY
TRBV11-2 ASLTSGGGNEQF
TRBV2 VSSEFEWELNEQF
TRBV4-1 ASSQVQGLNSPLH
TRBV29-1 RGDSGGALNEQF
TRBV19 ASRDRPSPEAF
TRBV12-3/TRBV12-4 ATHPRSGELF
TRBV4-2 ASSRTSVRAGAGELF
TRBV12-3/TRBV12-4 ASSFGSVPNTEAF
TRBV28 ASTEQGNTEAF
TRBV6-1 ASSETGDISEQY
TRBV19 ASSIAGTSEYNEQF
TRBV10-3 AICEGVGTGANVLT
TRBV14 ASSLQAAGVGDTQY
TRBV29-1 SVQGARTGKLF
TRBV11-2 ASVLGDLRGREQF
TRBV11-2 AGGVREPADAQY
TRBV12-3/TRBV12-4 ASSYRHDNEQF
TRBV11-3 AGSLGVTSVGTDTQY
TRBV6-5 ASSPGTSGRASAYNVHF
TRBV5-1 ASSLVGQRATNYGYT
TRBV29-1 SVNRRNEQF
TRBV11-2 ASSPTVRGSYEQY
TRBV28 ASSTDIDGNTIY
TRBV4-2 ARSVTGTSGGNGQF
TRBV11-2 ASSLAAGGNVQF
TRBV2 ASVRSGNTGELF
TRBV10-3 ATVWRPPDGEAF
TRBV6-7 ASSYPQGRPQVGGAYNEQF
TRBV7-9 ASSFNSGELS
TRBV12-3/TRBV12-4 ASSLGQGTDTQY
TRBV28 ASTLRGIYGYT
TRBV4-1 ASSQIADISYNEQL
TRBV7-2 ASSSQGAGNSPLH
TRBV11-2 VRSPADKDYGYT
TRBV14 ASSQEDPGTRVYQPQH